Shown below are 26 T cell receptor beta chains from a single sample sequenced in a study of identical twins. TCRdb reanalysed the 5' RACE reads using MiXCR and keeps one entry per CDR3 protein. The data hold under 350,000 distinct CDR3 sequences, with roughly 9.8% observed a single time. The same data also contributed to another study, on yellow fever vaccine responses in identical twins.

Specimen: CD8+ T cells sorted from blood. The origin of the receptors is a woman between 18 and 30 years old in good health.

The sample holds a few counts of this clonotype. The chain has TRBV5-5 and TRBJ2-1, with a tentative D call TRBD2 (5 bases). Trimming removed 3 bases at V and 5 bases at J, with 15 bases between. CDR3 size: 15 residues. Germline V lookup: CDR1 SGHKS, CDR2 YYEKEE (reference sequence). This chain's CDR3 is CASSSMGVNNNEQFF. DNA of the CDR3: TGTGCCAGCAGCTCGATGGGAGTCAATAACAATGAGCAGTTCTTC.

The rearrangement uses TRBV7-3 and TRBJ2-2; D call uncertain. The germline V and J ends were trimmed by 1 base and 7 bases, with 10 bases remaining between them. The CDR3 extends over 14 amino acids. CDR1 and CDR2 from the germline V gene are SGHTA and FQGTGA. The DNA of the CDR3 is TGTGCCAGCAGCTTAATTGAGCTCCGCGGGGAGCTGTTTTTT. Translating gives CASSLIELRGELFF. The entire variable domain, with the rest obtained from reference TRBV7-3 and TRBJ2-2, is as follows: GAGVSQTPSNKVTEKGKYVELRCDPISGHTALYWYRQSLGQGPEFLIYFQGTGAADDSGLPNDRFFAVRPEGSVSTLKIQRTERGDSAVYLCASSLIELRGELFFGEGSRLTVL.

This chain's CDR3 is CASSLVDGVGELFF. The CDR3 DNA reads as TGTGCCAGCAGCTTGGTTGACGGGGTCGGGGAGCTGTTTTTT. V gene TRBV5-6 combines with J gene TRBJ2-2; D is perhaps TRBD2 (5 bases). This CDR3 is built from 14 residues. The germline gives CDR1 SGHDT, CDR2 YYEEEE. The V end lost 0 bases, the J end lost 7 bases, and 10 bases lay between the germline ends.

This clonotype was recorded a few times. The chain employs TRBV6-2 or TRBV6-3 and TRBJ2-7; the match to TRBD2 covers 8 bases. J lost 0 bases, V lost 7 bases, and 17 bases had no gene match. The CDR3 runs to 18 residues. The germline gives CDR1 MNHEY, CDR2 SVGEGT. The CDR3 region is CASTGFSRVGLDSYEQYF. CDR3 bases: TGTGCCAGCACTGGGTTTAGTCGGGTGGGACTAGACTCCTACGAGCAGTACTTC.

This clonotype was seen repeatedly, ten times or more. The genes are TRBV6-2 or TRBV6-3 and TRBJ2-3; D possibly corresponds to TRBD2 (5 bases). CDR1 MNHEY and CDR2 SVGEGT come from the germline V gene. Trimming took 8 bases from V and 4 from J, leaving 10 bases between them. The CDR3 runs to 12 residues. CDR3 in DNA: TGTGCCAGCGGTGAGGGAGCAGATACGCAGTATTTT. Translating it yields CASGEGADTQYF.

V and J are TRBV7-9 and TRBJ2-3; D gene unclear. The CDR3 is 12 amino acids. The V gene's germline CDR1 is SEHNR and CDR2 FQNEAQ (reference sequence). Trimming pared 7 bases from V and 4 bases from J, leaving 9 bases between. The CDR3 is CASTWHSDTQYF. CDR3 nucleotide sequence: TGTGCCAGCACCTGGCACTCAGATACGCAGTATTTT.

This clonotype was seen many times. The rearrangement joins TRBV12-3 or TRBV12-4 to TRBJ2-7; D call uncertain. V was clipped by 8 bases and J by 10 bases, with 27 bases between them. The CDR3 is made up of 15 amino acids. CDR3 sequence: CASAATYQPPATQYF. In DNA, the CDR3 is TGTGCCAGCGCTGCTACTTACCAACCCCCAGCAACACAGTACTTC.

This clonotype occurred many times. V and J are TRBV3-1 and TRBJ2-7; a weak D match, TRBD1 (6 bases). Germline V gene sequence: CDR1 LGHDT, CDR2 YNNKEL (reference sequence). This CDR3 comprises 12 residues. V lost 10 bases and J lost 3, with 13 bases in between. The CDR3 nucleotides read TGTGCCACCGAGACAGGCCACTACGAGCAGTACTTC. Protein sequence: CATETGHYEQYF.

This clonotype was seen many times. The chain is built from TRBV5-1 and TRBJ2-7; D is possibly TRBD1 (6 bases). This CDR3 region has 16 residues. The V gene's germline CDR1 is SGHRS and CDR2 YFSETQ. Between the trimmed V and J ends, which lost 5 bases and 0 bases, there was a span of 18 bases. In DNA form, the CDR3 reads TGCGCCAGCAGTTTTGGGTATGACAGGTCCTCCTACGAGCAGTACTTC. It encodes CASSFGYDRSSYEQYF.

The rearrangement links TRBV5-4 to TRBJ2-7; 7 bases are shared with TRBD2. Losses at the gene ends were 2 bases for V and 2 bases for J; bases not matched to a gene: 13. Germline V gene sequence: CDR1 SGHNT, CDR2 YYREEE (reference sequence). There are 17 residues in the CDR3. CDR3 nucleotides: TGTGCCAGCAGCTTTGGCATTGTGGGGACTACTGCCTACGAGCAGTACTTC. It yields the protein CASSFGIVGTTAYEQYF.

This clonotype was found a few times. The CDR3 region has the DNA TGTGCCAGCAGGATCACCTTTAACAATGAGCAGTTCTTC. It yields the protein CASRITFNNEQFF. The V gene is TRBV11-2, the J gene TRBJ2-1; D call uncertain. The CDR3 is 13 residues long. Trimming pared 6 bases from V and 5 bases from J, leaving 11 bases between. The V gene's germline CDR1 is SGHAT and CDR2 FQNNGV.

The V call is TRBV30, the J call TRBJ2-2; D ambiguous. This CDR3 is 13 amino acids long. With 8 bases removed from V and 4 bases from J, the gap between germline ends came to 14 bases. Germline-derived CDR1 and CDR2 are GTSNPN and SVGIG (reference sequence). CDR3 in DNA: TGTGCCGGTACCCTGGTAGGCACCGGGGAGCTGTTTTTT. It translates to CAGTLVGTGELFF.

This clonotype occurred many times. The V and J genes are TRBV5-1 and TRBJ2-1; TRBD1 matches 10 bases. With V trimmed by 3 bases and J by 6 bases, 6 bases remained unmatched. Germline V gives CDR1 SGHRS, CDR2 YFSETQ. The CDR3 length is 15 residues. CDR3: CASSSAGTGVNEQFF. CDR3 DNA sequence: TGCGCCAGCAGCTCCGCCGGGACAGGGGTCAATGAGCAGTTCTTC.

In this sample, this clonotype turned up a few times. The rearrangement links TRBV5-6 to TRBJ2-2; 9 bases line up with TRBD2. CDR3 size: 16 residues. From germline, CDR1 is SGHDT and CDR2 YYEEEE. The junction had 4 bases not matched to a gene; V was cut back by 4 bases and J by 0 bases. In DNA form, the CDR3 reads TGTGCCAGCAGCCCTAGCGGGGACGCGAACACCGGGGAGCTGTTTTTT. Translation: CASSPSGDANTGELFF.

V gene TRBV4-3 combines with J gene TRBJ2-7; no clear D. This CDR3 region has 15 residues. The germline V gene encodes CDR1 LGHNA and CDR2 YSLEER. Trimming pared 0 bases from V and 0 bases from J, leaving 9 bases between. The CDR3 reads CASSQDTESSYEQYF. As DNA, the CDR3 is TGCGCCAGCAGCCAAGATACGGAGAGCTCCTACGAGCAGTACTTC.

The rearrangement links TRBV19 to TRBJ2-7, with D possibly matching TRBD2 (6 bases). The V end lost 3 bases, the J end lost 2 bases, and 17 bases lay between the germline ends. CDR3 size: 16 residues. CDR1 is LNHDA, CDR2 SQIVND, per germline (reference sequence). The chain's CDR3 is CASSIIGLAATYEQYF. The CDR3 bases are TGTGCCAGTAGTATTATTGGGTTAGCGGCTACCTACGAGCAGTACTTC.

This clonotype occurred a few times. The V call is TRBV6-1, the J call TRBJ2-3; TRBD2 might be the D (6 bases). The V end lost 9 bases, the J end lost 3 bases, and 13 bases lay between the germline ends. Germline-derived CDR1 and CDR2 are MNHNS and SASEGT. CDR3 length equals 13 residues. CDR3 DNA: TGTGCCAGTCACGGGGGAAGTACAGATACGCAGTATTTT. This codes for CASHGGSTDTQYF.

The rearrangement joins TRBV10-3 to TRBJ2-3; no definite D call. Germline V gene lookup returns CDR1 ENHRY and CDR2 SYGVKD. V gave up 2 bases and J gave up 5 bases, with 11 bases separating them. CDR3 length: 14 residues. The CDR3 sequence is CAISETNRQDTQYF. As DNA, the CDR3 is TGTGCCATCAGTGAGACCAACCGGCAAGATACGCAGTATTTT.

At least ten counts were recorded for this clonotype. The chain recombines TRBV12-3 or TRBV12-4 with TRBJ2-3; D may be TRBD2 (6 bases). V lost 5 bases and J lost 1, with 13 bases in between. This CDR3 is built from 15 residues. CDR3 residues: CASSASGLRTDTQYF. The CDR3 coding sequence is TGTGCCAGCAGTGCGAGCGGGTTACGCACAGATACGCAGTATTTT.

In this sample, this clonotype turned up many times. The chain employs TRBV5-5 and TRBJ2-1; possibly TRBD2 for D (5 bases). The germline CDR1 and CDR2 sequences are SGHKS and YYEKEE (reference sequence). Trimming cost V 2 bases and J 10 bases, with 16 bases left between them. The CDR3 runs 14 residues. CDR3 in DNA: TGTGCCAGCAGCTTTTTCTCCGGGATCCAGGAGCAGTTCTTC. Translated, it gives CASSFFSGIQEQFF.

This clonotype was found a few times. The genes are TRBV5-6 and TRBJ1-2; D call uncertain. This CDR3 region has 15 residues. Germline V CDR1 and CDR2: SGHDT, YYEEEE. V lost 2 bases and J 2 bases, leaving 13 bases between the germline ends. CDR3 sequence: CASSFGEPRNYGYTF. In DNA form, the CDR3 reads TGTGCCAGCAGCTTTGGAGAACCCAGAAACTATGGCTACACCTTC.

The rearrangement links TRBV12-3 or TRBV12-4 to TRBJ1-1; D gene unclear. The CDR3 has 13 residues. Between the trimmed V and J ends, which lost 6 bases and 2 bases, there was a span of 10 bases. CDR3 protein: CASRGLANTEAFF. As DNA, the CDR3 is TGTGCCAGCAGAGGGTTAGCAAACACTGAAGCTTTCTTT.

This clonotype was observed a few times. This rearrangement joins TRBV3-1 to TRBJ2-7; TRBD1 matches at 8 bases. Trimming took 5 bases from V and 2 from J; bases not matched to a gene: 5. The germline V gene encodes CDR1 LGHDT and CDR2 YNNKEL (reference sequence). The CDR3 contains 14 residues. The CDR3 region is CASSGTGNPYEQYF. In DNA form, the CDR3 reads TGTGCCAGCAGCGGGACAGGAAACCCCTACGAGCAGTACTTC.

This clonotype was seen many times. The CDR3 nucleotides are TGTGCCAGCAGCCAGAGGACAGGGGGAAATCCTTACGAGCAGTACTTC. It codes for CASSQRTGGNPYEQYF. The V gene is TRBV4-2, the J gene TRBJ2-7, with 10 bases matching TRBD1. V dropped 3 bases and J dropped 4; count of bases not matched to a gene: 9. CDR3 length equals 16 residues. Germline CDR1 LGHNA, CDR2 YNFKEQ.

This clonotype was picked up a small number of times. This sequence joins TRBV6-2 or TRBV6-3 and TRBJ2-3; 10 bases align to TRBD2. The germline gives CDR1 MNHEY, CDR2 SVGEGT. The CDR3 contains 16 residues. The trim removed 3 bases at V and 4 bases at J, leaving 7 bases unmatched. The CDR3 is CASSYIKTSGADTQYF. The CDR3 coding sequence is TGTGCCAGCAGTTATATTAAAACTAGCGGGGCAGATACGCAGTATTTT.

This clonotype was picked up a small number of times. V is TRBV4-2 and J is TRBJ2-7, with TRBD2 matching over 7 bases. J lost 6 bases, V lost 4 bases, and 18 bases had no gene match. This CDR3 comprises 17 residues. Per germline, CDR1 LGHNA and CDR2 YNFKEQ. CDR3 nucleotide sequence: TGTGCCAGCAGCCTACCGGGGAGTTTGCGGGAGATCTGCGAGCAGTACTTC. As protein: CASSLPGSLREICEQYF.